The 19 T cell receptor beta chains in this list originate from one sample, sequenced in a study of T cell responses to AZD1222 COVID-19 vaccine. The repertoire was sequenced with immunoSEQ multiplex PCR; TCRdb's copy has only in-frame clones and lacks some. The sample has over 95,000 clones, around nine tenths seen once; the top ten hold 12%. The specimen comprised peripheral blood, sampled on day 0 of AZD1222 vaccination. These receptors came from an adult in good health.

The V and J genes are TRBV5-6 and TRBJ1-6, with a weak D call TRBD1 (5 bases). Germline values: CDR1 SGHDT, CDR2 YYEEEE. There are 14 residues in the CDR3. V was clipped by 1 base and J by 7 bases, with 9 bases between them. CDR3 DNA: TGTGCCAGCAGCTTGTATGACAGCAATTCACCCCTCCACTTT. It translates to CASSLYDSNSPLHF.

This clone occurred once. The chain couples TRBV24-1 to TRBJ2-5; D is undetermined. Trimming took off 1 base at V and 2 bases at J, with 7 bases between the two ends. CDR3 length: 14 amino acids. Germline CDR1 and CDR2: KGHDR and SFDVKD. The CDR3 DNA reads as TGTGCCACCAGTGATTTTACCGAACAAGAGACCCAGTACTTC. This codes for CATSDFTEQETQYF.

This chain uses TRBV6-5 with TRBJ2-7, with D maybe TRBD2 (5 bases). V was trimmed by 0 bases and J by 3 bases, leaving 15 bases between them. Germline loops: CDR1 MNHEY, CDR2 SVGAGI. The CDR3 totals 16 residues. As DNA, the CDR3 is TGTGCCAGCAGTTACTCGAGGGCCGGGGATTTCTACGAGCAGTACTTC. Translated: CASSYSRAGDFYEQYF.

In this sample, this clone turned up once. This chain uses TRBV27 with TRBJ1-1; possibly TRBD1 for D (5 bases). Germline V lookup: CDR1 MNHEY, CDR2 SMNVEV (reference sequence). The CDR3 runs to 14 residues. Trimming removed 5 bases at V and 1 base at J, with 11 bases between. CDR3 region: CASSPGTENTEAFF. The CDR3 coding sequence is TGTGCCAGCAGTCCCGGGACGGAGAACACTGAAGCTTTCTTT.

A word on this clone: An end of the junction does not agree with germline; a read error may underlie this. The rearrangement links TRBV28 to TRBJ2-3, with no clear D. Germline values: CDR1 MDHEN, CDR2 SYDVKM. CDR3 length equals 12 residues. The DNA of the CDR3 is TGTGCCAGTAGTTTATTAGTTAGTACGCAGTATTTT. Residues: CASSLLVSTQYF.

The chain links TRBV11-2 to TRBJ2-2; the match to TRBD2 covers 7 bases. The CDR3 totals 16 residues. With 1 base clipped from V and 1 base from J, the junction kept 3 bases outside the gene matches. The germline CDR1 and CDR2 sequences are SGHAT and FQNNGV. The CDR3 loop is CASSLGLAVNTGELFF. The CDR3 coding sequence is TGTGCCAGCAGCTTAGGTCTAGCGGTGAACACCGGGGAGCTGTTTTTT.

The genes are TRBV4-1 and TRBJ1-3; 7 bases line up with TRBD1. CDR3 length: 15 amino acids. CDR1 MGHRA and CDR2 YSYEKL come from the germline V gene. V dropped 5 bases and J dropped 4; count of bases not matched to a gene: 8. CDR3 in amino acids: CASSSRQGTGNTIYF. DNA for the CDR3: TGCGCCAGCAGCTCGCGACAGGGAACGGGAAACACCATATATTTT.

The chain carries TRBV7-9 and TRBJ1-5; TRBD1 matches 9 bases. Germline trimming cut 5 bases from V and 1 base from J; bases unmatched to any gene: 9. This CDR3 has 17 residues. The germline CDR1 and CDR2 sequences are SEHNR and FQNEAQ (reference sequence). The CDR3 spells CASSRITGGASNQPQHF. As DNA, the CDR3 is TGTGCCAGCAGCCGAATAACAGGGGGCGCGAGCAATCAGCCCCAGCATTTT.

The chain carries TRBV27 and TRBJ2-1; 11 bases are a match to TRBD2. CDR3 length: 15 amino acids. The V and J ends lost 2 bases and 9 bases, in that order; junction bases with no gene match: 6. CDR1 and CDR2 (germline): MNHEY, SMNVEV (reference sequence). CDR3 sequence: CASSLGLAGGVEQFF. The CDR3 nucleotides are TGTGCCAGCAGTTTAGGCCTAGCGGGAGGCGTTGAGCAGTTCTTC.

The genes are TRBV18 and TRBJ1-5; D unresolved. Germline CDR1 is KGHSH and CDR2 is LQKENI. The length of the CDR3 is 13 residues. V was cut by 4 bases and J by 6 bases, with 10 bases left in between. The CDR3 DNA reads TGTGCCAGCTCACGGGGTGAGACTCAGCCCCAGCATTTT. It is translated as CASSRGETQPQHF.

CDR3 sequence: CASSPSGSSYNEQFF. In DNA, the CDR3 is TGTGCCAGCAGCCCTAGCGGGAGCTCCTACAATGAGCAGTTCTTC. The rearrangement links TRBV3-1 (or the pseudogene TRBV3-2) to TRBJ2-1; 10 positions agree with TRBD2. The V gene's germline CDR1 is LGHDT and CDR2 YNNKEL (reference sequence). Trimming removed 4 bases from V and 0 bases from J; junction bases left unmatched: 0. The CDR3 is made up of 15 amino acids.

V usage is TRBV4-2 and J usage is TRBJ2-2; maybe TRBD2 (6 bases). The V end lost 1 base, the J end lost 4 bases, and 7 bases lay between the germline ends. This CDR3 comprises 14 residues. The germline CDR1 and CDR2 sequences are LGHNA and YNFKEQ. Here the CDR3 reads CASSQVGGTGELFF. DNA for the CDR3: TGTGCCAGCAGCCAAGTCGGGGGCACCGGGGAGCTGTTTTTT.

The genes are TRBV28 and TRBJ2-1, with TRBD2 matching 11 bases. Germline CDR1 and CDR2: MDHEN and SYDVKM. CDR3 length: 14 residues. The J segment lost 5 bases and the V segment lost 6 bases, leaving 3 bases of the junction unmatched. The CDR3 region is CASRTSGGNNEQFF. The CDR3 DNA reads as TGTGCCAGCAGAACTAGCGGGGGCAACAATGAGCAGTTCTTC.

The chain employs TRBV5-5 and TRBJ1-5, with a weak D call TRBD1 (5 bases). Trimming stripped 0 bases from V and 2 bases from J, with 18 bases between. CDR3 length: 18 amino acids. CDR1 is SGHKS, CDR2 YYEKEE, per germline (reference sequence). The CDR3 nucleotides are TGTGCCAGCAGCTTGGAGGGGAGGCCAGGTCTCGGCAATCAGCCCCAGCATTTT. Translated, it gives CASSLEGRPGLGNQPQHF.

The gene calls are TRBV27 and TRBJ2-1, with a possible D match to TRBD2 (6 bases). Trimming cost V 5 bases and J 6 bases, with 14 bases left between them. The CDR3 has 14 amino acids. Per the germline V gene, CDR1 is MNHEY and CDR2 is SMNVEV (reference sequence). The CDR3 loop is CASSTRTGVNEQFF. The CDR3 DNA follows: TGTGCCAGCAGTACAAGGACGGGGGTCAATGAGCAGTTCTTC.

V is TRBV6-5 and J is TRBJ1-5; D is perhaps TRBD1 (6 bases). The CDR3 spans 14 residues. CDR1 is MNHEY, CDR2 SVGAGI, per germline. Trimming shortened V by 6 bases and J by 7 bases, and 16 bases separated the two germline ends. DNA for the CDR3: TGTGCCAGCAGCCTTCAGGGGAGCTCCCAGCCCCAGCATTTT. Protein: CASSLQGSSQPQHF.

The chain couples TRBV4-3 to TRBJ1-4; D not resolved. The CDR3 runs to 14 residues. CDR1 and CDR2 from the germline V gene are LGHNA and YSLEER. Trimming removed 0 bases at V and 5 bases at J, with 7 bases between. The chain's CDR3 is CASSQEAVNEKLFF. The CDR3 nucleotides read TGCGCCAGCAGCCAAGAGGCAGTGAATGAAAAACTGTTTTTT.

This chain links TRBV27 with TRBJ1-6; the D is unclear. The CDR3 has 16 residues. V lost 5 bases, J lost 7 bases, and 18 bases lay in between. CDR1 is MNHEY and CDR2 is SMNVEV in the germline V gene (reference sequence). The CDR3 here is CASSPLDLLRNSPLHF. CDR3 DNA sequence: TGTGCCAGCAGTCCACTGGACTTGCTCCGAAATTCACCCCTCCACTTT.

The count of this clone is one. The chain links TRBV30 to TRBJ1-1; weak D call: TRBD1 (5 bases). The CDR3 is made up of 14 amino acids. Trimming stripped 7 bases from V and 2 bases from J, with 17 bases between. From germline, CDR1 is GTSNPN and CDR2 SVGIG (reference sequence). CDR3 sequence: CASGGLGVNTEAFF. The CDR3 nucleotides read TGTGCCTCTGGGGGATTAGGGGTCAACACTGAAGCTTTCTTT.